Each of the 23 T cell receptor beta chains below was sequenced from the same sample in a study of blood T cell repertoires in COVID-19. Profiled with immunoSEQ multiplex PCR; TCRdb holds only in-frame clones, not every one. The sample shows approximately 190,000 clones, roughly four fifths of them seen only once. Material: peripheral blood. Receptor source: a woman between 35 and 50 years old with acute or convalescent COVID-19.

In this sample, this clone turned up once. The chain recombines TRBV5-4 with TRBJ2-2; the D gene is possibly TRBD1 (6 bases). Trimming removed 4 bases at V and 4 bases at J, with 17 bases between. Looked up from germline, CDR1 is SGHNT and CDR2 is YYREEE (reference sequence). The CDR3 is 16 amino acids. The CDR3 reads CASSRPGAALTGELFF. The CDR3 DNA reads TGTGCCAGCAGCCGCCCAGGGGCAGCTCTCACCGGGGAGCTGTTTTTT.

This clone was detected only a few times. This chain joins TRBV4-2 and TRBJ2-7; D gene ambiguous. Trimming left V 1 base short and J 6 bases short, with 10 bases between. Germline V gives CDR1 LGHNA, CDR2 YNFKEQ. This CDR3 has 13 amino acids. The CDR3 DNA sequence: TGTGCCAGCAGCCAAGGTGTGGGCTCCGAGCAGTACTTC. Amino acid sequence: CASSQGVGSEQYF.

The gene calls are TRBV3-1 (or the pseudogene TRBV3-2) and TRBJ1-3; 8 bases match TRBD1. This CDR3 is 18 amino acids long. CDR1 is LGHDT and CDR2 is YNNKEL in the germline V gene (reference sequence). V trimming: 1 base; J trimming: 1 base; junction bases outside the gene matches: 9. CDR3 in amino acids: CASSQVVGRGLSGNTIYF. CDR3 bases: TGTGCCAGCAGCCAAGTGGTAGGCAGGGGGCTTTCTGGAAACACCATATATTTT.

The chain couples TRBV3-1 (or the pseudogene TRBV3-2) to TRBJ1-1, with D perhaps matching TRBD1 (5 bases). The CDR3 contains 12 residues. Trimming stripped 3 bases from V and 4 bases from J, with 6 bases between. Germline values: CDR1 LGHDT, CDR2 YNNKEL (reference sequence). The CDR3 DNA reads as TGTGCCAGCAGCCAGGGGGGCACTGAAGCTTTCTTT. Protein: CASSQGGTEAFF.

The rearrangement uses TRBV30 and TRBJ2-1; D is possibly TRBD2 (6 bases). This CDR3 region has 15 residues. Germline CDR1 reads GTSNPN; CDR2 reads SVGIG (reference sequence). Trimming cost V 1 base and J 3 bases, with 13 bases left between them. In DNA form, the CDR3 reads TGTGCCTGGAGTGAGGGTGGCGGGGACTACAATGAGCAGTTCTTC. Its protein product is CAWSEGGGDYNEQFF.

CDR3 coding DNA: TGTGCCAGCAGTTTATCGGTTGCGGTTGGGTTGGGTATTCATGAAAAACTGTTTTTT. Its translation is CASSLSVAVGLGIHEKLFF. The V and J genes are TRBV27 and TRBJ1-4; D remains ambiguous. Trimming pared 0 bases from V and 6 bases from J, leaving 23 bases between. The CDR3 length is 19 residues. CDR1 is MNHEY, CDR2 SMNVEV, per germline (reference sequence).

The V call is TRBV20-1, the J call TRBJ1-1, with D perhaps TRBD1 (6 bases). V was cut by 7 bases and J by 5 bases, with 11 bases left in between. Looked up from germline, CDR1 is DFQATT and CDR2 is SNEGSKA (reference sequence). The CDR3 has 11 residues. CDR3 bases: TGCAGTGGCGACAGGCAGACTGAAGCTTTCTTT. This translates into CSGDRQTEAFF.

V gene TRBV30 combines with J gene TRBJ2-1; the D gene is possibly TRBD2 (6 bases). CDR3 length: 15 amino acids. CDR1 and CDR2 from the germline V gene are GTSNPN and SVGIG (reference sequence). Trimming removed 5 bases from V and 6 bases from J, with 20 bases in between. CDR3 coding DNA: TGTGCCTGGTGGCGGATAGGGACTGGAACCAATGAGCAGTTCTTC. Protein sequence: CAWWRIGTGTNEQFF.

There are a few counts of this clone. J is TRBJ1-5 and V is TRBV7-2; D ambiguous. V was clipped by 4 bases and J by 6 bases, with 10 bases between them. CDR3 length equals 13 residues. CDR1 and CDR2 from the germline V gene are SGHTA and FQGNSA. The CDR3 protein is CASSSPGSQPQHF. CDR3 in DNA: TGTGCCAGCAGCTCTCCCGGGAGTCAGCCCCAGCATTTT. Full variable domain (missing parts from reference TRBV7-2 and TRBJ1-5): GAGVSQSPSNKVTEKGKDVELRCDPISGHTALYWYRQSLGQGLEFLIYFQGNSAPDKSGLPSDRFSAERTGGSVSTLTIQRTQQEDSAVYLCASSSPGSQPQHFGDGTRLSIL.

The chain is built from TRBV11-2 and TRBJ1-2; 10 positions match TRBD1. Germline loops: CDR1 SGHAT, CDR2 FQNNGV. The CDR3 runs 16 residues. V trimming: 1 base; J trimming: 6 bases; junction bases outside the gene matches: 8. The CDR3 here is CASSLAGDRGLHGYTF. CDR3 nucleotides: TGTGCCAGCAGCTTAGCAGGAGACAGGGGGCTACATGGCTACACCTTC.

The chain carries TRBV5-6 and TRBJ2-7; TRBD2 matches at 9 bases. Per the germline V gene, CDR1 is SGHDT and CDR2 is YYEEEE. This CDR3 spans 15 amino acids. With 1 base clipped from V and 6 bases from J, the junction kept 8 bases outside the gene matches. The CDR3 coding sequence is TGTGCCAGCAGCTTGTCTTGGCGGGGGGGCGTCGAGCAGTACTTC. Translation: CASSLSWRGGVEQYF.

DNA of the CDR3: TGTGCCAGCAGGCGAGACAGGGATAGGTATGAGCAGTTCTTC. It encodes CASRRDRDRYEQFF. The J gene is TRBJ2-1, the V gene TRBV28; TRBD1 agrees at 7 bases. CDR1 MDHEN and CDR2 SYDVKM come from the germline V gene. The CDR3 totals 14 residues. Germline trimming cut 6 bases from V and 8 bases from J; bases unmatched to any gene: 10.

This clone was counted only a few times. Other DNA variants within this sample encode the same CDR3. This chain links TRBV9 with TRBJ2-3; D is unresolved. The CDR3 runs to 13 residues. Germline V lookup: CDR1 SGDLS, CDR2 YYNGEE. V shed 0 bases and J shed 4 bases, with 6 bases lying between them. The CDR3 reads CASSVASPDTQYF. The CDR3 coding sequence is TGTGCCAGCAGCGTAGCTTCCCCAGATACGCAGTATTTT.

The gene calls are TRBV5-4 and TRBJ2-3, with TRBD2 matching 8 bases. The ends lost 0 bases at V and 0 bases at J; junction bases unmatched: 6. The CDR3 contains 17 residues. Germline CDR1 SGHNT, CDR2 YYREEE (reference sequence). The CDR3 protein is CASSLESSGYSTDTQYF. CDR3 coding DNA: TGTGCCAGCAGCTTGGAGTCTAGCGGGTATAGCACAGATACGCAGTATTTT.

This clone was picked up a small number of times. This rearrangement joins TRBV11-2 to TRBJ1-2; 9 bases are shared with TRBD1. The CDR3 spans 13 residues. Germline CDR1 is SGHAT and CDR2 is FQNNGV. With V trimmed by 4 bases and J by 6 bases, 3 bases remained unmatched. CDR3 sequence: CASSSDRGHGYTF. DNA for the CDR3: TGTGCCAGCAGCTCGGACAGGGGCCATGGCTACACCTTC.

J is TRBJ2-7 and V is TRBV5-1, with 7 bases identical to TRBD2. Unmatched junction bases numbered 5, after V lost 0 bases and J lost 5 bases. Germline values: CDR1 SGHRS, CDR2 YFSETQ. The CDR3 length is 14 residues. Here the CDR3 reads CASSLGLASHEQYF. In DNA form, the CDR3 reads TGCGCCAGCAGCTTGGGACTAGCAAGCCACGAGCAGTACTTC.

The V and J genes are TRBV27 and TRBJ2-3, with D perhaps matching TRBD2 (7 bases). Germline assignment: CDR1 MNHEY and CDR2 SMNVEV (reference sequence). Trimming stripped 2 bases from V and 3 bases from J, with 18 bases between. The CDR3 is 17 amino acids. The CDR3 DNA reads TGTGCCAGCAGTTTAACCTCTCCCGCGGGGGCTACAGATACGCAGTATTTT. Its translation: CASSLTSPAGATDTQYF.

V usage is TRBV5-4 and J usage is TRBJ2-7; a weak D match, TRBD1 (6 bases). This CDR3 region has 14 residues. V was cut by 4 bases and J by 5 bases, with 16 bases left in between. Germline V lookup: CDR1 SGHNT, CDR2 YYREEE (reference sequence). CDR3 residues: CASSMDSRSDEQYF. Here the CDR3 DNA reads TGTGCCAGCAGCATGGACAGTAGATCGGACGAGCAGTACTTC.

V gene TRBV7-8 combines with J gene TRBJ2-1; unclear D gene. The ends were cut back, 3 bases at V and 0 bases at J, with 12 bases in the middle. CDR3 length equals 16 residues. The germline CDR1 and CDR2 sequences are SGHVS and FQNEAQ. CDR3 bases: TGTGCCAGCAGCTTTAGACGGGTTAGCTCCTACAATGAGCAGTTCTTC. This translates into CASSFRRVSSYNEQFF. Based on the CDR3 plus reference TRBV7-8 and TRBJ2-1, the full variable domain is GAGVSQSPRYKVAKRGQDVALRCDPISGHVSLFWYQQALGQGPEFLTYFQNEAQLDKSGLPSDRFFAERPEGSVSTLKIQRTQQEDSAVYLCASSFRRVSSYNEQFFGPGTRLTVL.

This chain uses TRBV9 with TRBJ2-2; D is perhaps TRBD1 (6 bases). V was shortened by 3 bases and J by 6 bases, with 15 bases between the two germline ends. The CDR3 contains 15 residues. Germline lookup yields CDR1 SGDLS and CDR2 YYNGEE. Written as DNA, the CDR3 is TGTGCCAGCAGCGCTCATAACAGGGCGGCCGGGGAGCTGTTTTTT. Protein sequence: CASSAHNRAAGELFF.

The V gene is TRBV11-3, the J gene TRBJ2-7, with D possibly TRBD1 on 5 matching bases. This CDR3 is 14 amino acids long. V lost 1 base and J lost 5, with 12 bases in between. The germline V gene encodes CDR1 SGHNT and CDR2 YENEEA. The CDR3 loop reads CASSLGGRVDEQYF. Here the CDR3 DNA reads TGTGCCAGCAGCTTAGGTGGCAGGGTGGACGAGCAGTACTTC.

The chain couples TRBV28 to TRBJ1-2; 9 bases map to TRBD1. Germline V gives CDR1 MDHEN, CDR2 SYDVKM. This CDR3 has 14 residues. With V trimmed by 6 bases and J by 5 bases, 7 bases remained unmatched. Written as DNA, the CDR3 is TGTGCCAGCAGAGAGGGACAGGGTTGGTATGGCTACACCTTC. Its protein is CASREGQGWYGYTF.

This chain uses TRBV19 with TRBJ1-5, with no clear D. Trimming removed 3 bases at V and 5 bases at J, with 11 bases between. Germline V gene lookup returns CDR1 LNHDA and CDR2 SQIVND (reference sequence). This CDR3 is 14 amino acids long. The CDR3 is CASSMKGGYQPQHF. CDR3 nucleotide sequence: TGTGCCAGTAGTATGAAGGGAGGCTATCAGCCCCAGCATTTT.